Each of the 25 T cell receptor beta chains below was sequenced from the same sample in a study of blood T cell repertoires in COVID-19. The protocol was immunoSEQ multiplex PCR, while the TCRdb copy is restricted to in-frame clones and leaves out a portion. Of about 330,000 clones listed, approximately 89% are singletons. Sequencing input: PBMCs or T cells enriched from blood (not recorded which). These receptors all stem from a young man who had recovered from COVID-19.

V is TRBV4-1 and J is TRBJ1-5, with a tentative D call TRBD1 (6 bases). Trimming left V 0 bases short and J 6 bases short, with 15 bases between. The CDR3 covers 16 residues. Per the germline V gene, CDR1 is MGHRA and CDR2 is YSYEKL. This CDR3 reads CASSQDGAGVRQPQHF. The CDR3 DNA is TGCGCCAGCAGCCAAGATGGGGCAGGGGTGCGTCAGCCCCAGCATTTT.

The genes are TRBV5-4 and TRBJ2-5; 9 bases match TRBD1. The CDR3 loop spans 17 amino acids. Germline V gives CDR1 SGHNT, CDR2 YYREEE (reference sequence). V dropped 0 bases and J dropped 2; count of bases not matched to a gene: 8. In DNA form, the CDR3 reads TGTGCCAGCAGCTTGGGGGGGGGACAGGGATTACAAGAGACCCAGTACTTC. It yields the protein CASSLGGGQGLQETQYF.

CDR3 DNA sequence: TGTGCCAGCAGCTTAGTGGCGGGGGATACGCAGTATTTT. Its protein product is CASSLVAGDTQYF. The chain recombines TRBV7-9 with TRBJ2-3; tentative D call: TRBD2 (6 bases). Germline CDR1 and CDR2: SEHNR and FQNEAQ (reference sequence). The CDR3 totals 13 residues. V was clipped by 1 base and J by 6 bases, with 8 bases between them.

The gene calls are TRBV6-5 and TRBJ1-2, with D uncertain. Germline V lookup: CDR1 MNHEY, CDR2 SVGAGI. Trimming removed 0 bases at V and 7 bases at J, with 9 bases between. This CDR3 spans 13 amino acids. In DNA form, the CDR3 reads TGTGCCAGCAGTTACTCGGCGGGGAGTGGCTACACCTTC. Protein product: CASSYSAGSGYTF.

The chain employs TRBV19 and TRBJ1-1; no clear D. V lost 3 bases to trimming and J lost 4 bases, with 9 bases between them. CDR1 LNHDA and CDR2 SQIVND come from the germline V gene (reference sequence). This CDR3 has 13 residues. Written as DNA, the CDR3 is TGTGCCAGTAGTATCGGCTCAGGCACTGAAGCTTTCTTT. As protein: CASSIGSGTEAFF.

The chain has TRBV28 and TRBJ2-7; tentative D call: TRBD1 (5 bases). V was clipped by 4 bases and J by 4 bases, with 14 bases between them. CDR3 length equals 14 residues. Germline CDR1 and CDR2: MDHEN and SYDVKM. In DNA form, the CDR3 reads TGTGCCAGCAGTTCACCTAATCAGGGTTACGAGCAGTACTTC. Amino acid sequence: CASSSPNQGYEQYF.

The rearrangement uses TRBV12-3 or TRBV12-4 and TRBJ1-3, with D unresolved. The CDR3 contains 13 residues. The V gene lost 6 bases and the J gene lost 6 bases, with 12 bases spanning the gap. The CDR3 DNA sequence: TGTGCCAGCAGCCCACTCATAACAAACACCATATATTTT. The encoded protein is CASSPLITNTIYF.

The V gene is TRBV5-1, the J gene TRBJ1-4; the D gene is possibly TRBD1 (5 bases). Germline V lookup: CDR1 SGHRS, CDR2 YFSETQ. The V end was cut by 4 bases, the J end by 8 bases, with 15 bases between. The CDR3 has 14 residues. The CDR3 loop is CASSPGVGGEKLFF. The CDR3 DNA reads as TGCGCCAGCAGCCCGGGGGTGGGAGGCGAAAAACTGTTTTTT.

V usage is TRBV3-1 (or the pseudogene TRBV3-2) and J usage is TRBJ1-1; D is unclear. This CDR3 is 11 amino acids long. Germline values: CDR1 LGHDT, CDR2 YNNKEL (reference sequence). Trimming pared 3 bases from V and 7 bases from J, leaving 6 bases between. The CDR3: CASSQAVEAFF. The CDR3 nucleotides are TGTGCCAGCAGCCAGGCAGTTGAAGCTTTCTTT.

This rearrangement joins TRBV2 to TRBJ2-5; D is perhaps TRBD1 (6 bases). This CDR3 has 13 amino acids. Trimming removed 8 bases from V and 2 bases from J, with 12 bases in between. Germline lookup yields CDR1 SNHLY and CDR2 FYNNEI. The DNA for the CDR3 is TGTGCCAGCGAACGGGACACGCAAGAGACCCAGTACTTC. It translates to CASERDTQETQYF. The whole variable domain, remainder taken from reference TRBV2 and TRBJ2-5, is EPEVTQTPSHQVTQMGQEVILRCVPISNHLYFYWYRQILGQKVEFLVSFYNNEISEKSEIFDDQFSVERPDGSNFTLKIRSTKLEDSAMYFCASERDTQETQYFGPGTRLLVL.

This CDR3 reads CASSADSGVSPLHF. CDR3 nucleotide sequence: TGTGCCAGCAGCGCAGATTCAGGGGTTTCACCCCTCCACTTT. J is TRBJ1-6 and V is TRBV9; tentative D call: TRBD1 (6 bases). V was shortened by 3 bases and J by 9 bases, with 13 bases between the two germline ends. Germline CDR1 and CDR2: SGDLS and YYNGEE. The CDR3 length is 14 residues.

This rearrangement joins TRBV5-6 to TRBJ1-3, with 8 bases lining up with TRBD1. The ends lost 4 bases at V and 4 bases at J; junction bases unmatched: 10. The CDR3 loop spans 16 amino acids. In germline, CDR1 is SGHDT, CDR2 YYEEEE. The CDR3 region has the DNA TGTGCCAGCAGCCTTAAACCAGGGGGCTTGGGAAACACCATATATTTT. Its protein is CASSLKPGGLGNTIYF.

CDR3 nucleotides: TGTGCCAGCAGCTTGAGTGGGACAGGGTTCGAGCAGTACTTC. Translated: CASSLSGTGFEQYF. The V and J genes are TRBV5-6 and TRBJ2-7, with 9 bases lining up with TRBD1. Germline lookup yields CDR1 SGHDT and CDR2 YYEEEE. The CDR3 contains 14 residues. Losses at the gene ends were 1 base for V and 6 bases for J; bases not matched to a gene: 5.

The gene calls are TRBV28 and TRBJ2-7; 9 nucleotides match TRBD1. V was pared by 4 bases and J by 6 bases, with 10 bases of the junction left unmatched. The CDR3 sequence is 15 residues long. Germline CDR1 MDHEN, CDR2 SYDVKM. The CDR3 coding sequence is TGTGCCAGCAGTTCTTCCGGGACAGGGAGGAGCGAGCAGTACTTC. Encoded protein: CASSSSGTGRSEQYF.

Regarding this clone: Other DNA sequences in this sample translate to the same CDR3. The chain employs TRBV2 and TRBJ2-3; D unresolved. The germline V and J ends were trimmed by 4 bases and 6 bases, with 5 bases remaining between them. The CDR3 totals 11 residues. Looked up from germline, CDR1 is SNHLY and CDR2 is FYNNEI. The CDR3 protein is CASSVRDTQYF. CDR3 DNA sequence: TGTGCCAGCAGTGTTCGGGATACGCAGTATTTT.

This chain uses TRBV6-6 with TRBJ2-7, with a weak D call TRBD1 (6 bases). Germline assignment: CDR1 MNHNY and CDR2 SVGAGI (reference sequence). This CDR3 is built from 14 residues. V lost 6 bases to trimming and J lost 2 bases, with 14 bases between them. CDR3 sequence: CASSLHGQTYEQYF. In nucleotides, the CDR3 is TGTGCCAGCAGCCTACACGGACAGACCTACGAGCAGTACTTC.

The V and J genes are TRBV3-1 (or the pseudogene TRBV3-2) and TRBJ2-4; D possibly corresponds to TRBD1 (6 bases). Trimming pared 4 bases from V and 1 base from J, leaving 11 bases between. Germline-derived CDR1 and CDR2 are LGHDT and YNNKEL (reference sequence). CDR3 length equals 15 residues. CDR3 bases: TGTGCCAGCAGCCGAGCAGGGGCGGCCAAAAACATTCAGTACTTC. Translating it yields CASSRAGAAKNIQYF.

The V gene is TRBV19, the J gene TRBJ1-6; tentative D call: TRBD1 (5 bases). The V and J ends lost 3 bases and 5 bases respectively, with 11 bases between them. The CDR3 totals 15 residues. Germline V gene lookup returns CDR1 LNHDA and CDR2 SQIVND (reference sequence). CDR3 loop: CASSIMGPHNSPLHF. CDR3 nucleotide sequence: TGTGCCAGTAGTATTATGGGGCCTCATAATTCACCCCTCCACTTT.

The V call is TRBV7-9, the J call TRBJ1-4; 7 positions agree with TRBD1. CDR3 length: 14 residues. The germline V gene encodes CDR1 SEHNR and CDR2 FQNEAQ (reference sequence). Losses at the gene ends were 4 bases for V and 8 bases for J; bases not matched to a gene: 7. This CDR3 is CASSSQGLREKLFF. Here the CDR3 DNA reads TGTGCCAGCAGCTCACAGGGGCTTCGGGAAAAACTGTTTTTT.

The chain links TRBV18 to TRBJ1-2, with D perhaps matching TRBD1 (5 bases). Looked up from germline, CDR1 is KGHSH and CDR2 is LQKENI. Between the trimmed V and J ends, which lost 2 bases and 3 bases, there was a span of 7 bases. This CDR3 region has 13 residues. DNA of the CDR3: TGTGCCAGCTCACCAGCAGGGTACTATGGCTACACCTTC. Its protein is CASSPAGYYGYTF.

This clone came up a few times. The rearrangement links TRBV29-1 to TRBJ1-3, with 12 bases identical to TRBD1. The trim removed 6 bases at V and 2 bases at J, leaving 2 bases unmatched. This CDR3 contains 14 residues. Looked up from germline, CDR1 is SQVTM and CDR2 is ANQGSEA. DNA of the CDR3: TGCAGCGTGAGGGACAGGGGGCCTGGAAACACCATATATTTT. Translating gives CSVRDRGPGNTIYF.

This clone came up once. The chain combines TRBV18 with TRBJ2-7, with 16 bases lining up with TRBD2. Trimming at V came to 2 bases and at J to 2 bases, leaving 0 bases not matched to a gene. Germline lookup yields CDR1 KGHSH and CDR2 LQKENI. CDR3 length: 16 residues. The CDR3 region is CASSPGTSGGAYEQYF. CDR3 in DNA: TGTGCCAGCTCACCAGGGACTAGCGGGGGGGCCTACGAGCAGTACTTC.

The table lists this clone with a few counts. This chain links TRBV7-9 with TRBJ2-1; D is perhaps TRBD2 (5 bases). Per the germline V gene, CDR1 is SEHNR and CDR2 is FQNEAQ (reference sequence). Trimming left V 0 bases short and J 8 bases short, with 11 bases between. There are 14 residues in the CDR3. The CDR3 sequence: CASSLAGVDYEQFF. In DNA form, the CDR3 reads TGTGCCAGCAGCTTAGCCGGGGTTGATTATGAGCAGTTCTTC.

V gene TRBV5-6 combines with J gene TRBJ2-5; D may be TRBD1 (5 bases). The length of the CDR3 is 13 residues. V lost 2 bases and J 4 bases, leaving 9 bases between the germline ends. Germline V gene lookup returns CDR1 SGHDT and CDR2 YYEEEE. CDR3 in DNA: TGTGCCAGCAGCTTAGGGGATTCAGAGACCCAGTACTTC. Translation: CASSLGDSETQYF.

The CDR3 DNA sequence: TGTGCCAGCAGCCAAAAGGCGGGGATCCGCAACGAGCAGTACTTC. Amino acid sequence: CASSQKAGIRNEQYF. The rearrangement uses TRBV3-1 (or the pseudogene TRBV3-2) and TRBJ2-7; perhaps TRBD2 as D (6 bases). V dropped 2 bases and J dropped 5 bases, with 16 bases sitting between them. The CDR3 is 15 residues long. Germline assignment: CDR1 LGHDT and CDR2 YNNKEL (reference sequence).